The entry that follows covers one T cell receptor (beta chain) sequence. Its matching antigen is unknown. The entry originates in a study of T-cell memory formation after mild COVID-19. A single record per CDR3 protein comes from TCRdb applying MiXCR to the 5' RACE reads. This table holds about 320,000 distinct CDR3 sequences, around 15% found once. The study's findings and limits: CD4+ contracting clones were mainly CM and EM; CD8+ ones, EMRA. Cross-reactive memory apparently joined, as some responding clones appeared in pre-infection memory. For second-wave clones that peaked at day 37, SARS-CoV-2 specificity went unverified.

Source material: PBMCs or a T cell subset sorted from them (not recorded which). This receptor was identified in a man aged 18 to 35 who had mild COVID-19 (a few samples of this study predate the infection). Cell type and time point are not known.

CDR3 residues: CSAPGLASDTQYF. The CDR3 DNA reads TGCAGTGCCCCGGGACTAGCCTCAGATACGCAGTATTTT. The V call is TRBV20-1, the J call TRBJ2-3, with 9 positions matching TRBD2. The trim removed 6 bases at V and 4 bases at J, leaving 5 bases unmatched. The CDR3 contains 13 residues. The germline gives CDR1 DFQATT, CDR2 SNEGSKA (reference sequence).